The sequence of this TCR beta chain was determined in a study of identical twins. Study outcomes and limitations: The analysis was cross-sectional rather than longitudinal within donors. Shared out-of-frame alpha sequences (those common to twins) showed excess low generation probability.

For this clonotype: Its target is not known.

TCRdb re-derived calls from the 5' RACE reads in MiXCR, one entry per CDR3 protein. The sample lists about 660,000 distinct CDR3 sequences; over 8.5% were seen once. The donors were all healthy and Caucasian. CDR1 and CDR2 (germline): SEHNR, FQNEAQ (reference sequence). The ends were cut back, 8 bases at V and 5 bases at J, with 19 bases in the middle. The CDR3 has 14 amino acids. The same sample was also used in a study of yellow fever vaccine responses in identical twins. That work states: In identical twins, vaccine T cell responses appeared partly shared and partly individual.

The sequenced sample consisted of PBMCs. The chain employs TRBV7-9 and TRBJ2-7, with D possibly TRBD2 on 5 matching bases. The TCR was taken from a woman aged 18-35 years in good health. CDR3 DNA: TGTGCCAGCGAGGACTCCCTCAGGATCGACGAGCAGTACTTC. Its translation is CASEDSLRIDEQYF.